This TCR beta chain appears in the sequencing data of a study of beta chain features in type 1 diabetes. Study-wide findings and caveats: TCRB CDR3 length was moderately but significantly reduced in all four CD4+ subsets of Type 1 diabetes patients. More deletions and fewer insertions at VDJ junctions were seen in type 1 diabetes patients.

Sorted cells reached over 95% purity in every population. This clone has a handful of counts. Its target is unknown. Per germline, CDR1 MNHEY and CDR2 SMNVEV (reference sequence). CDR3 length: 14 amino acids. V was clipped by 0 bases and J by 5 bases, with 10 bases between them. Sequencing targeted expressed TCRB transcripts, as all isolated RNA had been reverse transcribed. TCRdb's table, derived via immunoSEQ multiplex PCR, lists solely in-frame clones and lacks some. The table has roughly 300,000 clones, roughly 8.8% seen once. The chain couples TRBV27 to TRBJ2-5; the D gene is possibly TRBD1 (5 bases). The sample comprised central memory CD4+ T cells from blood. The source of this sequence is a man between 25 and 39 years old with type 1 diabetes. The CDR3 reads CASSLSTDGETQYF. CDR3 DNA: TGTGCCAGCAGTTTATCGACAGACGGGGAGACCCAGTACTTC.